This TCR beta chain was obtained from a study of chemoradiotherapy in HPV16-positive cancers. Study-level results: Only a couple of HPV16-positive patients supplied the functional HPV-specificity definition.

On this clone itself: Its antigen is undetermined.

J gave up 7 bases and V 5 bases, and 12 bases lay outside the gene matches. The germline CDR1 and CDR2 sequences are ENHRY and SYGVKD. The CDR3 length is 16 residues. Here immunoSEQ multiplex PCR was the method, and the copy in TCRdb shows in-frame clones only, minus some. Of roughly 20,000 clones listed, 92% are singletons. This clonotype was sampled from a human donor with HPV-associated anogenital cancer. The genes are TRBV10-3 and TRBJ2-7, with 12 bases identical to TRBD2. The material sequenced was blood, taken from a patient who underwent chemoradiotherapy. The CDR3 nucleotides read TGTGCCATCAGTCCCGGACTAGCGGGGAGGGAGGGAGAGCAGTACTTC. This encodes CAISPGLAGREGEQYF.